These 31 T cell receptor beta chains were sequenced from one sample in a study of shared clonotypes between healthy human individuals. Profiling relied on immunoSEQ multiplex PCR, and the TCRdb table lists in-frame clones only, not all of them. This table has about 2.3 million clones, just over 90% appearing once. Specimen: naive CD4+ T cells from PBMCs. As for subset: CD45RA+ positively selected. These receptors were obtained from a man aged 18 to 30 in good health. Some clones in this sample may be carry-over from other donors' samples.

With respect to this clone: Other DNA sequences within the sample encode an identical CDR3. The chain is built from TRBV5-1 and TRBJ2-5; TRBD1 aligns across 11 bases. Germline-derived CDR1 and CDR2 are SGHRS and YFSETQ. The length of the CDR3 is 14 residues. V trimming: 4 bases; J trimming: 4 bases; junction bases outside the gene matches: 3. Here the CDR3 DNA reads TGCGCCAGCAGCACCGGGACAGGGGGAGAGACCCAGTACTTC. Translated, it gives CASSTGTGGETQYF.

The chain uses TRBV6-5 and TRBJ2-1; D is uncertain. V gave up 0 bases and J gave up 16 bases, with 19 bases separating them. The V gene's germline CDR1 is MNHEY and CDR2 SVGAGI. This CDR3 has 14 amino acids. This chain's CDR3 is CASSYSKVRGTLFF. The CDR3 nucleotides are TGTGCCAGCAGTTACTCGAAAGTAAGAGGTACCCTTTTCTTC.

This rearrangement joins TRBV28 to TRBJ1-1, with no clear D. The germline V and J ends were trimmed by 0 bases and 1 base, with 9 bases remaining between them. Germline values: CDR1 MDHEN, CDR2 SYDVKM. The CDR3 is 15 residues long. CDR3 DNA sequence: TGTGCCAGCAGTTTATGGTTCATGGAGAACACTGAAGCTTTCTTT. It translates to CASSLWFMENTEAFF.

The rearrangement uses TRBV6-6 and TRBJ1-4; TRBD1 aligns across 7 bases. The CDR3 consists of 15 residues. With V trimmed by 4 bases and J by 3 bases, 5 bases remained unmatched. Looked up from germline, CDR1 is MNHNY and CDR2 is SVGAGI (reference sequence). The CDR3 bases are TGTGCCAGCAGTTCCGACAGGGTAGCTAATGAAAAACTGTTTTTT. It specifies CASSSDRVANEKLFF.

J is TRBJ1-4 and V is TRBV4-3; D is unresolved. The germline gives CDR1 LGHNA, CDR2 YSLEER. This CDR3 has 13 amino acids. The ends were cut back, 3 bases at V and 4 bases at J, with 6 bases in the middle. CDR3 coding DNA: TGCGCCAGCAGCCAGGGGTTTAATGAAAAACTGTTTTTT. It specifies CASSQGFNEKLFF.

The chain carries TRBV7-9 and TRBJ2-6, with a weak D call TRBD1 (6 bases). The CDR3 loop spans 17 amino acids. The germline CDR1 and CDR2 sequences are SEHNR and FQNEAQ (reference sequence). V lost 3 bases and J 3 bases, leaving 15 bases between the germline ends. The CDR3 region has the DNA TGTGCCAGCAGCTTTAGAGGGGGTTGGGTTGGGGCCAACGTCCTGACTTTC. This encodes CASSFRGGWVGANVLTF.

This sequence joins TRBV5-1 and TRBJ1-2; 7 bases are a match to TRBD1. The CDR3 length is 13 residues. With V trimmed by 2 bases and J by 8 bases, 6 bases remained unmatched. From germline, CDR1 is SGHRS and CDR2 YFSETQ. CDR3 nucleotide sequence: TGCGCCAGCAGCTTCACAGGGGATGAGGGCTACACCTTC. Translated: CASSFTGDEGYTF.

The J gene is TRBJ1-2, the V gene TRBV4-3, with 10 bases matching TRBD1. The CDR3 is made up of 19 amino acids. Germline CDR1 is LGHNA and CDR2 is YSLEER. The J segment lost 6 bases and the V segment lost 2 bases, leaving 18 bases of the junction unmatched. Here the CDR3 reads CASSQLLGDRGRTSDGYTF. DNA of the CDR3: TGCGCCAGCAGCCAATTGCTAGGGGACAGGGGTCGTACTAGTGATGGCTACACCTTC.

The J gene is TRBJ2-5, the V gene TRBV5-1, with 7 positions matching TRBD1. CDR3 size: 13 residues. The germline V gene encodes CDR1 SGHRS and CDR2 YFSETQ. Trimming took 4 bases from V and 9 from J; bases not matched to a gene: 9. CDR3 DNA sequence: TGCGCCAGCAGCCGCGGACAGGCAGGGGCCCAGTACTTC. It encodes CASSRGQAGAQYF.

The chain combines TRBV4-2 with TRBJ2-5, with D perhaps matching TRBD1 or TRBD2 (5 bases each). With 1 base removed from V and 4 bases from J, the gap between germline ends came to 16 bases. Germline lookup yields CDR1 LGHNA and CDR2 YNFKEQ. CDR3 length: 16 amino acids. CDR3 protein: CASSQGGSEGRETQYF. The CDR3 DNA follows: TGTGCCAGCAGCCAAGGGGGCTCCGAGGGTAGAGAGACCCAGTACTTC.

The chain employs TRBV25-1 and TRBJ1-5; 8 bases map to TRBD1. The ends lost 2 bases at V and 7 bases at J; junction bases unmatched: 4. CDR1 MGHDK and CDR2 SYGVNS come from the germline V gene. CDR3 length: 14 amino acids. CDR3 in DNA: TGTGCCAGCAGTGAACAGGGGGCTGGGCAGCCCCAGCATTTT. Encoded protein: CASSEQGAGQPQHF.

This rearrangement joins TRBV5-1 to TRBJ2-7, with D unresolved. V lost 4 bases and J 1 base, leaving 15 bases between the germline ends. The CDR3 loop spans 15 amino acids. Germline V gene data show CDR1 as SGHRS and CDR2 as YFSETQ. Here the CDR3 DNA reads TGCGCCAGCAGCCTGCTAGGCGGATTATCCTACGAGCAGTACTTC. This sequence encodes CASSLLGGLSYEQYF.

This chain joins TRBV6-5 and TRBJ1-1; D not resolved. The V gene's germline CDR1 is MNHEY and CDR2 SVGAGI. This CDR3 contains 13 residues. Trimming took off 2 bases at V and 10 bases at J, with 14 bases between the two ends. The CDR3 region has the DNA TGTGCCAGCAGTTACCTGCCGTTCGAGGCAGCTTTCTTT. It translates to CASSYLPFEAAFF.

This chain uses TRBV7-9 with TRBJ1-2; D not certain. This CDR3 has 13 amino acids. CDR1 and CDR2 from the germline V gene are SEHNR and FQNEAQ (reference sequence). V was pared by 5 bases and J by 4 bases, with 11 bases between. DNA for the CDR3: TGTGCCAGCAGCCCCCAGGTTTCCTATGGCTACACCTTC. Amino acids: CASSPQVSYGYTF.

V and J are TRBV28 and TRBJ2-7; 8 nucleotides match TRBD1. CDR1 is MDHEN, CDR2 SYDVKM, per germline. The V gene end was trimmed by 3 bases and the J gene end by 2 bases; junction bases not matched to a gene: 6. CDR3 length: 15 amino acids. The CDR3, as DNA: TGTGCCAGCAGTTTGCCCGGGACAGGCCCCTACGAGCAGTACTTC. The encoded protein is CASSLPGTGPYEQYF.

The chain has TRBV28 and TRBJ1-2; D might be TRBD1 (5 bases). The CDR3 loop spans 16 amino acids. V was shortened by 2 bases and J by 4 bases, with 17 bases between the two germline ends. CDR1 MDHEN and CDR2 SYDVKM come from the germline V gene. CDR3 loop: CASSLKLGESGYGYTF. The CDR3 DNA sequence: TGTGCCAGCAGTTTAAAATTAGGGGAGAGCGGCTATGGCTACACCTTC.

V and J are TRBV4-3 and TRBJ2-3; weak D call: TRBD2 (5 bases). Germline V gene sequence: CDR1 LGHNA, CDR2 YSLEER. Trimming took off 4 bases at V and 0 bases at J, with 23 bases between the two ends. The CDR3 runs to 19 residues. The CDR3 spells CASSRRPTAGRRSTDTQYF. Here the CDR3 DNA reads TGCGCCAGCAGCCGACGCCCGACGGCGGGCCGGCGCAGCACAGATACGCAGTATTTT.

This clone came up once. The V call is TRBV5-4, the J call TRBJ1-3; D is unresolved. Germline V lookup: CDR1 SGHNT, CDR2 YYREEE (reference sequence). The CDR3 runs 15 residues. V lost 2 bases and J 3 bases, leaving 12 bases between the germline ends. The CDR3 DNA sequence: TGTGCCAGCAGCTTAAGCCCCGCCCGTGGAAACACCATATATTTT. Its translation: CASSLSPARGNTIYF.

J is TRBJ2-3 and V is TRBV14; 8 bases map to TRBD1. There are 17 residues in the CDR3. Trimming cost V 0 bases and J 5 bases; bases outside gene matches: 10. Germline V gene lookup returns CDR1 SGHDN and CDR2 FVKESK. In DNA, the CDR3 is TGTGCCAGCAGCCAAGATCTGCGGACAGGGCGTCAAGATACGCAGTATTTT. This encodes CASSQDLRTGRQDTQYF.

The rearrangement uses TRBV5-1 and TRBJ1-1; unclear D gene. This CDR3 contains 14 residues. Trimming stripped 3 bases from V and 1 base from J, with 10 bases between. Germline CDR1 is SGHRS and CDR2 is YFSETQ. This CDR3 reads CASSSRAANTEAFF. The CDR3 DNA sequence: TGCGCCAGCAGCTCTCGGGCGGCGAACACTGAAGCTTTCTTT.

V usage is TRBV19 and J usage is TRBJ2-7; tentative D call: TRBD2 (5 bases). CDR1 and CDR2 (germline): LNHDA, SQIVND (reference sequence). The CDR3 is made up of 14 amino acids. Trimming took 7 bases from V and 2 from J, leaving 15 bases between them. CDR3 nucleotides: TGTGCCAGTAACCCGGGAACGGCAGCCTACGAGCAGTACTTC. Encoded protein: CASNPGTAAYEQYF.

CDR3 loop: CATSLRSNGYEQYF. CDR3 nucleotides: TGTGCCACCAGCCTCCGGTCAAATGGGTACGAGCAGTACTTC. J is TRBJ2-7 and V is TRBV15, with D unclear. The CDR3 totals 14 residues. Deletions cut 5 bases from V and 4 bases from J, with 15 bases between. CDR1 and CDR2 from the germline V gene are LNHNV and YYDKDF (reference sequence).

The rearrangement uses TRBV5-4 and TRBJ2-1, with D perhaps given as TRBD1 or TRBD2 (5 bases each). Germline V CDR1 and CDR2: SGHNT, YYREEE (reference sequence). The V and J ends lost 3 bases and 6 bases respectively, with 10 bases between them. CDR3 size: 13 residues. The CDR3 reads CASSSWDGNEQFF. In nucleotides, the CDR3 is TGTGCCAGCAGCTCCTGGGACGGCAATGAGCAGTTCTTC.

The chain carries TRBV5-1 and TRBJ2-1; D remains ambiguous. There are 14 residues in the CDR3. V was cut by 4 bases and J by 1 base, with 9 bases left in between. Germline-derived CDR1 and CDR2 are SGHRS and YFSETQ. The CDR3 DNA reads as TGCGCCAGCAGCCAAGAGTGGTCCTACAATGAGCAGTTCTTC. Protein: CASSQEWSYNEQFF.

V gene TRBV11-3 combines with J gene TRBJ2-5; weak D call: TRBD1 (6 bases). Germline-derived CDR1 and CDR2 are SGHNT and YENEEA. The V gene lost 3 bases and the J gene lost 0 bases, with 11 bases spanning the gap. The CDR3 loop spans 15 amino acids. This CDR3 is CASSLGTTYQETQYF. CDR3 DNA: TGTGCCAGCAGCTTGGGGACAACCTACCAAGAGACCCAGTACTTC.

This chain joins TRBV7-9 and TRBJ1-6, with D perhaps TRBD1 (5 bases). CDR3 length: 14 residues. Germline CDR1 reads SEHNR; CDR2 reads FQNEAQ (reference sequence). Trimming shortened V by 1 base and J by 11 bases, and 12 bases separated the two germline ends. CDR3 sequence: CASSLGQGRTPLHF. The CDR3 DNA reads as TGTGCCAGCAGCTTAGGGCAGGGACGTACACCCCTCCACTTT.

V is TRBV18 and J is TRBJ2-3; D assignment may be TRBD1 or TRBD2 (6 bases each). The CDR3 has 17 amino acids. The germline V and J ends were trimmed by 5 bases and 0 bases, with 18 bases remaining between them. The V gene's germline CDR1 is KGHSH and CDR2 LQKENI. CDR3 sequence: CASSLDGRGPSTDTQYF. Here the CDR3 DNA reads TGTGCCAGCTCATTAGACGGACGGGGGCCTAGCACAGATACGCAGTATTTT. The whole variable domain, remainder taken from reference TRBV18 and TRBJ2-3, is NAGVMQNPRHLVRRRGQEARLRCSPMKGHSHVYWYRQLPEEGLKFMVYLQKENIIDESGMPKERFSAEFPKEGPSILRIQQVVRGDSAAYFCASSLDGRGPSTDTQYFGPGTRLTVL.

The chain links TRBV7-2 to TRBJ2-3; perhaps TRBD2 as D (7 bases). Trimming removed 1 base from V and 2 bases from J, with 13 bases in between. This CDR3 region has 16 residues. The germline V gene has CDR1 SGHTA and CDR2 FQGNSA. CDR3 sequence reads: CASSLGRGQITDTQYF. CDR3 nucleotide sequence: TGTGCCAGCAGCTTAGGGCGGGGGCAGATCACAGATACGCAGTATTTT.

The chain employs TRBV2 and TRBJ1-5; TRBD1 might be the D (6 bases). V shed 7 bases and J shed 2 bases, with 12 bases lying between them. The CDR3 has 14 amino acids. Germline loops: CDR1 SNHLY, CDR2 FYNNEI. The CDR3 is CASNDRSRNQPQHF. The CDR3 DNA reads TGTGCCAGCAACGACAGGTCTCGCAATCAGCCCCAGCATTTT.

The chain uses TRBV15 and TRBJ2-1, with D tentatively TRBD2 (6 bases). Trimming took 1 base from V and 6 from J, leaving 19 bases between them. The CDR3 is 17 residues long. Looked up from germline, CDR1 is LNHNV and CDR2 is YYDKDF (reference sequence). CDR3 DNA sequence: TGTGCCACCAGCAGAGGTTCCGGAGGGCCCGGGGTCAATGAGCAGTTCTTC. Translating it yields CATSRGSGGPGVNEQFF. Drawing the rest from reference TRBV15 and TRBJ2-1, the complete variable domain is DAMVIQNPRYQVTQFGKPVTLSCSQTLNHNVMYWYQQKSSQAPKLLFHYYDKDFNNEADTPDNFQSRRPNTSFCFLDIRSPGLGDTAMYLCATSRGSGGPGVNEQFFGPGTRLTVL.

The CDR3 DNA is TGTGCCAGCAGCTTAGCTTGGGGGTACAATGAGCAGTTCTTC. This translates into CASSLAWGYNEQFF. This chain uses TRBV7-9 with TRBJ2-1, with D perhaps being TRBD1 or TRBD2 (5 bases each). CDR3 length equals 14 residues. V was trimmed by 0 bases and J by 4 bases, leaving 7 bases between them. Germline assignment: CDR1 SEHNR and CDR2 FQNEAQ (reference sequence).